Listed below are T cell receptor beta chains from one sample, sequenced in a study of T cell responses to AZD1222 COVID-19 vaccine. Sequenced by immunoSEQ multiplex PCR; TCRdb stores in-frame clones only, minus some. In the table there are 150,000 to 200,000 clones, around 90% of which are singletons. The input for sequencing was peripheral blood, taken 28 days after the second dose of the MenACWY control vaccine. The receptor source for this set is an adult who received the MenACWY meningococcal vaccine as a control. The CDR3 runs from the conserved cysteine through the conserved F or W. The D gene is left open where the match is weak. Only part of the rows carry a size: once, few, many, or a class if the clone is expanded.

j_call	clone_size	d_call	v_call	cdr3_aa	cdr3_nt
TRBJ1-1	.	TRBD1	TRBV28	CASSHTGTGVTEAFF	TGTGCCAGCAGTCATACCGGGACAGGCGTCACTGAAGCTTTCTTT
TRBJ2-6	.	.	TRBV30	CAAFLALNGGGANVLTF	TGTGCCGCCTTCCTAGCTTTAAACGGCGGTGGGGCCAACGTCCTGACTTTC
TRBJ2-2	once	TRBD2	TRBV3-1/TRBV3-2	CASSPGGGPNTGELFF	TGTGCCAGCAGCCCGGGGGGAGGACCTAACACCGGGGAGCTGTTTTTT
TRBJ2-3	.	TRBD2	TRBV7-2	CASSLAPAGGTDTQYF	TGTGCCAGCAGCTTAGCCCCTGCGGGAGGCACAGATACGCAGTATTTT
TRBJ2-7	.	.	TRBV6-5	CASIPGTPTYEQYF	TGTGCCAGCATTCCGGGGACACCAACCTACGAGCAGTACTTC
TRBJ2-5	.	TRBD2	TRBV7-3	CASSLTSGSRETQYF	TGTGCCAGCAGCTTAACGAGCGGGAGCCGGGAGACCCAGTACTTC
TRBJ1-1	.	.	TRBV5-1	CASSLEAGNTEAFF	TGCGCCAGCAGCTTGGAAGCCGGTAACACTGAAGCTTTCTTT
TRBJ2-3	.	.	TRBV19	CASSNLATDTQYF	TGTGCCAGTAGTAACCTAGCTACAGATACGCAGTATTTT
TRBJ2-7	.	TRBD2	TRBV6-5	CASSRTSGSVHEQYF	TGTGCCAGCAGCCGGACTAGCGGGAGTGTCCACGAGCAGTACTTC
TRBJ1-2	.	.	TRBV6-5	CASSFRHNYGYTF	TGTGCCAGCAGTTTCCGACACAACTATGGCTACACCTTC
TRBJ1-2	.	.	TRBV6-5	CASTRATNYGYTF	TGTGCCAGCACCAGGGCGACTAACTATGGCTACACCTTC
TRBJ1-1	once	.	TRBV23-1	CASSGDSSEAFF	TGCGCCAGCAGCGGGGATAGTTCCGAAGCTTTCTTT